These 20 T cell receptor beta chains came from one sample sequenced in a study of blood T cell repertoires in COVID-19. Data came from immunoSEQ multiplex PCR; TCRdb stores just in-frame clones and leaves some out. Here the sample spans around 130,000 clones, 60% to 85% being singletons. Input material: peripheral blood. Receptors originate from a man older than 75 with acute or convalescent COVID-19.

The chain is built from TRBV5-1 and TRBJ2-7; the D gene is possibly TRBD2 (5 bases). The germline V gene has CDR1 SGHRS and CDR2 YFSETQ. V gave up 2 bases and J gave up 5 bases, with 11 bases separating them. CDR3 length: 13 residues. CDR3 amino acids: CASSFEGTHEQYF. In nucleotides, the CDR3 is TGCGCCAGCAGCTTCGAGGGAACCCACGAGCAGTACTTC.

The V call is TRBV9, the J call TRBJ2-3, with TRBD1 as a possible D gene (6 bases). The CDR3 runs 14 residues. CDR1 and CDR2 from the germline V gene are SGDLS and YYNGEE. Between the trimmed V and J ends, which lost 6 bases and 4 bases, there was a span of 15 bases. CDR3 loop: CASNLLRGSDTQYF. The CDR3 coding sequence is TGTGCCAGCAACCTACTTAGGGGGTCAGATACGCAGTATTTT.

Of note for this clone: This same CDR3 is encoded by further DNA sequences in the sample. The V gene is TRBV3-1 (or the pseudogene TRBV3-2), the J gene TRBJ2-7; a weak D match, TRBD1 (6 bases). Trimming took 1 base from V and 3 from J, leaving 7 bases between them. This CDR3 contains 13 residues. From germline, CDR1 is LGHDT and CDR2 YNNKEL (reference sequence). CDR3 in amino acids: CASSQGTVYEQYF. Here the CDR3 DNA reads TGTGCCAGCAGCCAAGGGACAGTCTACGAGCAGTACTTC.

V gene TRBV7-2 combines with J gene TRBJ2-3, with no clear D. V was trimmed by 5 bases and J by 2 bases, leaving 14 bases between them. CDR1 SGHTA and CDR2 FQGNSA come from the germline V gene. This CDR3 has 15 residues. CDR3 residues: CASSTTSTTTDTQYF. The DNA of the CDR3 is TGTGCCAGCAGCACAACCTCGACAACCACAGATACGCAGTATTTT.

To note about this clone: This specimen includes other DNA sequences encoding the same CDR3. This chain connects TRBV19 to TRBJ2-5; 8 nucleotides line up with TRBD1. The trim removed 1 base at V and 4 bases at J, leaving 2 bases unmatched. The germline V gene encodes CDR1 LNHDA and CDR2 SQIVND (reference sequence). The CDR3 spans 14 residues. CDR3 region: CASSIGTGGETQYF. As DNA, the CDR3 is TGTGCCAGTAGTATAGGAACAGGGGGAGAGACCCAGTACTTC.

This chain uses TRBV19 with TRBJ1-2; D is unresolved. The CDR3 extends over 13 amino acids. Trimming pared 5 bases from V and 2 bases from J, leaving 9 bases between. Germline V gene sequence: CDR1 LNHDA, CDR2 SQIVND (reference sequence). CDR3 loop: CASSDEGNYGYTF. In DNA form, the CDR3 reads TGTGCCAGTAGTGATGAGGGCAACTATGGCTACACCTTC.

CDR3: CASSPGQADNSPLHF. The DNA for the CDR3 is TGTGCCAGCTCACCAGGACAGGCTGATAATTCACCCCTCCACTTT. V is TRBV18 and J is TRBJ1-6, with TRBD1 matching 7 bases. Trimming removed 2 bases from V and 5 bases from J; junction bases left unmatched: 3. CDR3 length equals 15 residues. Per germline, CDR1 KGHSH and CDR2 LQKENI.

The genes are TRBV6-5 and TRBJ1-3; D is possibly TRBD1 (6 bases). V dropped 7 bases and J dropped 0 bases, with 13 bases sitting between them. The CDR3 consists of 15 residues. Germline-derived CDR1 and CDR2 are MNHEY and SVGAGI. The CDR3 spells CASKYTGNSGNTIYF. The CDR3, as DNA: TGTGCCAGCAAATATACAGGGAACTCTGGAAACACCATATATTTT.

The chain has TRBV6-2 or TRBV6-3 and TRBJ2-1, with 10 bases lining up with TRBD1. The CDR3 has 15 residues. J lost 6 bases, V lost 4 bases, and 6 bases had no gene match. Germline assignment: CDR1 MNHEY and CDR2 SVGEGT. CDR3 sequence (DNA): TGTGCCAGCAGTTTTCGGACAGGGGGAAGCAATGAGCAGTTCTTC. This gives the protein CASSFRTGGSNEQFF.

The chain combines TRBV6-5 with TRBJ1-1; a weak D match, TRBD1 (5 bases). V was cut by 3 bases and J by 5 bases, with 16 bases left in between. This CDR3 has 15 amino acids. Per the germline V gene, CDR1 is MNHEY and CDR2 is SVGAGI. The DNA of the CDR3 is TGTGCCAGCAGTTATTTGGGGGGGAAGGGGACTGAAGCTTTCTTT. It is translated as CASSYLGGKGTEAFF.

This clone was counted once. This rearrangement joins TRBV19 to TRBJ2-7, with 11 bases matching TRBD1. Trimming took 5 bases from V and 2 from J; bases not matched to a gene: 2. This CDR3 comprises 14 residues. The germline CDR1 and CDR2 sequences are LNHDA and SQIVND (reference sequence). The CDR3, as DNA: TGTGCCAGTAGTCCGGGACAGGGGGCCTACGAGCAGTACTTC. This codes for CASSPGQGAYEQYF.

This clone was detected only once. This sequence joins TRBV12-3 or TRBV12-4 and TRBJ1-1; unclear D gene. V dropped 2 bases and J dropped 2 bases, with 6 bases sitting between them. The length of the CDR3 is 13 residues. CDR3: CASSLNFNTEAFF. In nucleotides, the CDR3 is TGTGCCAGCAGTTTAAACTTCAACACTGAAGCTTTCTTT.

This chain joins TRBV19 and TRBJ1-5; 10 bases are a match to TRBD1. CDR3 length: 15 amino acids. Trimming removed 2 bases from V and 5 bases from J; junction bases left unmatched: 3. In germline, CDR1 is LNHDA, CDR2 SQIVND (reference sequence). CDR3 nucleotide sequence: TGTGCCAGTAGTATACCCGGGACAGGGGATCAGCCCCAGCATTTT. Its translation is CASSIPGTGDQPQHF.

The rearrangement links TRBV7-2 to TRBJ2-5; 9 nucleotides line up with TRBD2. This CDR3 region has 15 residues. J lost 5 bases, V lost 1 base, and 5 bases had no gene match. Looked up from germline, CDR1 is SGHTA and CDR2 is FQGNSA. The CDR3 is CASSLVAGGFETQYF. CDR3 in DNA: TGTGCCAGCAGCTTAGTGGCGGGGGGGTTTGAGACCCAGTACTTC.

This chain links TRBV7-2 with TRBJ2-3; 8 positions agree with TRBD2. Trimming removed 5 bases from V and 2 bases from J; junction bases left unmatched: 9. CDR3 length: 16 residues. CDR1 SGHTA and CDR2 FQGNSA come from the germline V gene. In nucleotides, the CDR3 is TGTGCCAGCAGCCGGCTAGTCGGGGGGGTCACAGATACGCAGTATTTT. It codes for CASSRLVGGVTDTQYF.

V is TRBV7-9 and J is TRBJ2-3; 9 positions agree with TRBD1. The CDR3 totals 16 residues. J was trimmed by 4 bases and V by 1 base; bases with no gene match: 6. Germline V lookup: CDR1 SEHNR, CDR2 FQNEAQ (reference sequence). The CDR3 DNA sequence: TGTGCCAGCAGCTTAGGGGGGACAGGGAACCCAGATACGCAGTATTTT. It is translated as CASSLGGTGNPDTQYF.

The V call is TRBV29-1, the J call TRBJ1-4; D gene ambiguous. Germline V gene data show CDR1 as SQVTM and CDR2 as ANQGSEA. The length of the CDR3 is 13 residues. Trimming took off 7 bases at V and 7 bases at J, with 16 bases between the two ends. CDR3 residues: CSARTSVGEKLFF. The CDR3 DNA follows: TGCAGCGCGAGAACCTCAGTTGGTGAAAAACTGTTTTTT. Based on the CDR3 plus reference TRBV29-1 and TRBJ1-4, the full variable domain is SAVISQKPSRDICQRGTSLTIQCQVDSQVTMMFWYRQQPGQSLTLIATANQGSEATYESGFVIDKFPISRPNLTFSTLTVSNMSPEDSSIYLCSARTSVGEKLFFGSGTQLSVL.

This rearrangement joins TRBV11-1 to TRBJ2-3; D is possibly TRBD2 (5 bases). The CDR3 contains 13 residues. V lost 11 bases to trimming and J lost 0 bases, with 12 bases between them. Germline lookup yields CDR1 SGHAT and CDR2 FQDESV (reference sequence). The CDR3 nucleotides read TGTGCCTCTCGGGGTCCTAGCACAGATACGCAGTATTTT. This sequence encodes CASRGPSTDTQYF.

This clone was observed many times. This chain links TRBV3-1 (or the pseudogene TRBV3-2) with TRBJ2-2; 8 bases fit TRBD2. The CDR3 covers 17 residues. Losses at the gene ends were 0 bases for V and 4 bases for J; bases not matched to a gene: 7. Germline V gene data show CDR1 as LGHDT and CDR2 as YNNKEL (reference sequence). The CDR3 DNA follows: TGTGCCAGCAGCCAAGAACAGCGGGGGTACTTCACCGGGGAGCTGTTTTTT. Amino acids: CASSQEQRGYFTGELFF.

The CDR3 reads CASSPRGQALGSDEQFF. In DNA form, the CDR3 reads TGTGCCAGCAGCCCCAGAGGACAGGCCTTGGGGAGCGATGAGCAGTTCTTC. V and J are TRBV9 and TRBJ2-1, with TRBD1 matching over 7 bases. With 4 bases clipped from V and 8 bases from J, the junction kept 18 bases outside the gene matches. There are 17 residues in the CDR3. CDR1 is SGDLS and CDR2 is YYNGEE in the germline V gene.